The sequence of this TCR beta chain was determined in a study of blood T cells in healthy people across ages. The authors extracted at least 6 micrograms of total RNA per sample. Trimming stripped 4 bases from V and 9 bases from J, with 20 bases between. The V gene's germline CDR1 is SGHRS and CDR2 YFSETQ. The CDR3 extends over 15 amino acids. This clonotype has a handful of counts. A second roughly 6 to 12 cycle PCR used barcoded and J-beta primers. TCRdb re-analysed the 5' RACE reads in MiXCR, keeping a single row per CDR3 protein. The sample contains roughly 1 million distinct CDR3 sequences, 25% of which appear only once. The sample also formed part of further work on T cells of mothers and their children. That work adds: Thymic selection molds TCR recombination output in much the same way for related pairs as for unrelated pairs. Overlap measured in related mother-child pairs was slightly, non-significantly higher than in unrelated pairs.

This sequence joins TRBV5-1 and TRBJ2-1; D not certain. This receptor was obtained from a girl aged 2-10 years in good health. Sequenced sample: blood. CDR3 residues: CASSLVEVDTGEQFF. CDR3 sequence (DNA): TGCGCCAGCAGCCTGGTCGAGGTGGATACGGGTGAGCAGTTCTTC.